What follows are 7 T cell receptor beta chains derived from one specimen sequenced in a study of T cell responses to AZD1222 COVID-19 vaccine. TCRdb's copy holds only in-frame clones and misses some; the assay was immunoSEQ multiplex PCR. The table lists some 90,000 clones, about 93% of them singletons, with roughly 5.6% in the top ten. Sequenced here: peripheral blood, sampled on day 0 of MenACWY control vaccination. Receptors originate from an adult in good health.

The V and J genes are TRBV5-1 and TRBJ1-2; no clear D. The CDR3 covers 15 residues. The V end lost 0 bases, the J end lost 8 bases, and 17 bases lay between the germline ends. Germline V lookup: CDR1 SGHRS, CDR2 YFSETQ. CDR3 amino acids: CASSLDWLRAPGYTF. For the CDR3, the DNA is TGCGCCAGCAGCTTGGATTGGTTGAGGGCCCCCGGCTACACCTTC. The full variable domain, completed using reference TRBV5-1 and TRBJ1-2, is KAGVTQTPRYLIKTRGQQVTLSCSPISGHRSVSWYQQTPGQGLQFLFEYFSETQRNKGNFPGRFSGRQFSNSRSEMNVSTLELGDSALYLCASSLDWLRAPGYTFGSGTRLTVV.

This chain uses TRBV5-6 with TRBJ2-3; possibly TRBD1 for D (7 bases). The CDR3 sequence is 14 residues long. V lost 3 bases and J 5 bases, leaving 13 bases between the germline ends. From germline, CDR1 is SGHDT and CDR2 YYEEEE. This chain's CDR3 is CASSSSGGGDTQYF. The CDR3 DNA reads as TGTGCCAGCAGCTCCTCAGGGGGAGGAGATACGCAGTATTTT.

V and J are TRBV2 and TRBJ2-5; 10 nucleotides align to TRBD1. The trim removed 5 bases at V and 5 bases at J, leaving 11 bases unmatched. The CDR3 extends over 16 amino acids. Germline loops: CDR1 SNHLY, CDR2 FYNNEI. CDR3: CASSQTRTGGAETQYF. Here the CDR3 DNA reads TGTGCCAGCAGTCAAACCCGGACAGGGGGTGCGGAGACCCAGTACTTC. Drawing the rest from reference TRBV2 and TRBJ2-5, the complete variable domain is EPEVTQTPSHQVTQMGQEVILRCVPISNHLYFYWYRQILGQKVEFLVSFYNNEISEKSEIFDDQFSVERPDGSNFTLKIRSTKLEDSAMYFCASSQTRTGGAETQYFGPGTRLLVL.

This clone was detected only once. The J gene is TRBJ2-1, the V gene TRBV5-4; TRBD1 matches at 8 bases. The trim removed 0 bases at V and 0 bases at J, leaving 11 bases unmatched. This CDR3 is built from 19 residues. Germline V gene sequence: CDR1 SGHNT, CDR2 YYREEE (reference sequence). The CDR3 spells CASSLASGGAGLSYNEQFF. As DNA, the CDR3 is TGTGCCAGCAGCTTGGCCTCAGGGGGCGCCGGGCTCTCCTACAATGAGCAGTTCTTC.

V and J are TRBV9 and TRBJ1-6; no reliable D call. Germline-derived CDR1 and CDR2 are SGDLS and YYNGEE. V lost 1 base, J lost 7 bases, and 9 bases lay in between. This CDR3 contains 14 residues. CDR3 sequence: CASSVTGRNSPLHF. In DNA, the CDR3 is TGTGCCAGCAGCGTAACGGGGAGAAATTCACCCCTCCACTTT.

This chain links TRBV18 with TRBJ1-6, with no clear D. V was clipped by 3 bases and J by 4 bases, with 10 bases between them. Germline V lookup: CDR1 KGHSH, CDR2 LQKENI. The CDR3 has 15 amino acids. The CDR3 region is CASSPDDGYNSPLHF. In nucleotides, the CDR3 is TGTGCCAGCTCACCGGACGATGGATATAATTCACCCCTCCACTTT.

J is TRBJ1-4 and V is TRBV9; the D gene is possibly TRBD1 (5 bases). CDR1 is SGDLS and CDR2 is YYNGEE in the germline V gene. The length of the CDR3 is 14 residues. Trimming took 4 bases from V and 10 from J, leaving 17 bases between them. CDR3: CASSPGTIERKLFF. CDR3 in DNA: TGTGCCAGCAGCCCTGGGACGATAGAGAGAAAACTGTTTTTT.